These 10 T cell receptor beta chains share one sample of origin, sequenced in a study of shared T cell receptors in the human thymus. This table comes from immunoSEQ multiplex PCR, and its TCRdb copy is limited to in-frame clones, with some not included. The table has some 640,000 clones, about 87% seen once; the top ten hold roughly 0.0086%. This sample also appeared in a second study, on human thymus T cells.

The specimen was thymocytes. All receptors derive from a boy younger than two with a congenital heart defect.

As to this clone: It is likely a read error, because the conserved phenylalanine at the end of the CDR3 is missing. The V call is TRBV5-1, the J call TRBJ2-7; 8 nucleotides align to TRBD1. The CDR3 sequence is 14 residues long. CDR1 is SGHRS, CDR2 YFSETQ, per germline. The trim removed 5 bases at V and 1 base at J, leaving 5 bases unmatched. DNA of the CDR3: TGCGCCAGCAGTGACAGGGGAATTTCCTACGAGCAGTACCTC. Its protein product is CASSDRGISYEQYL.

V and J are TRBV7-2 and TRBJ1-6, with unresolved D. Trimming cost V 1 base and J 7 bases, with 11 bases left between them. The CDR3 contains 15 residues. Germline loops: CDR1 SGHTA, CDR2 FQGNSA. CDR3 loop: CASSLGSAENSPLHF. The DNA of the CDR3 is TGTGCCAGCAGCTTAGGTTCGGCGGAAAATTCACCCCTCCACTTT.

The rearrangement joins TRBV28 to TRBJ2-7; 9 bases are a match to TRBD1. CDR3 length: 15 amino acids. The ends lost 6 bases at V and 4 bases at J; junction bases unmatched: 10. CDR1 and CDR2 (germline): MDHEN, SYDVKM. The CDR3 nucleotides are TGTGCCAGCAGCCCCGGACAGGGGTCTAGTTACGAGCAGTACTTC. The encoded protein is CASSPGQGSSYEQYF.

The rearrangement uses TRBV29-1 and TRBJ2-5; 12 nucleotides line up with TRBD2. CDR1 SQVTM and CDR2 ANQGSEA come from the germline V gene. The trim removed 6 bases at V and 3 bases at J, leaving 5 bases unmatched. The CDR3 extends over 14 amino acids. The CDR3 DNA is TGCAGCGTGCCCGGACTAGCGGGGAAAGAGACCCAGTACTTC. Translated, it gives CSVPGLAGKETQYF.

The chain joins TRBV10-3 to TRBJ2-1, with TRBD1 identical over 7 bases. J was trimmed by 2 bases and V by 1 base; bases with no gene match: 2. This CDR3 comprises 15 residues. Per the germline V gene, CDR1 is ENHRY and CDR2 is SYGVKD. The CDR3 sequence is CAISEWDRPYNEQFF. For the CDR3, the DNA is TGTGCCATCAGTGAGTGGGACAGACCCTACAATGAGCAGTTCTTC.

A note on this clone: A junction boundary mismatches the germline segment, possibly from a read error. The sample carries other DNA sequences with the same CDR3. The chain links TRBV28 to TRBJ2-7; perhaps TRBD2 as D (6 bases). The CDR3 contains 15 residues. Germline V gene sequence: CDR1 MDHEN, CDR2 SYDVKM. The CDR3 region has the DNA TGCGCCAGCAGTTTCCGGGACTTTTCGTCCTACGAGCAGTACTTC. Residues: CASSFRDFSSYEQYF.

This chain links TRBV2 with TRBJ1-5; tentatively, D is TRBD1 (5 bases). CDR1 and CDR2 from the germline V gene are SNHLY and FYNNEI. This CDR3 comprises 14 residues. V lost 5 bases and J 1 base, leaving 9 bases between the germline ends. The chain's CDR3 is CASSKDRSNQPQHF. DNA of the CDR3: TGTGCCAGCAGTAAAGACAGAAGCAATCAGCCCCAGCATTTT. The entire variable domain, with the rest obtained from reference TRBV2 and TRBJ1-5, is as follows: EPEVTQTPSHQVTQMGQEVILRCVPISNHLYFYWYRQILGQKVEFLVSFYNNEISEKSEIFDDQFSVERPDGSNFTLKIRSTKLEDSAMYFCASSKDRSNQPQHFGDGTRLSIL.

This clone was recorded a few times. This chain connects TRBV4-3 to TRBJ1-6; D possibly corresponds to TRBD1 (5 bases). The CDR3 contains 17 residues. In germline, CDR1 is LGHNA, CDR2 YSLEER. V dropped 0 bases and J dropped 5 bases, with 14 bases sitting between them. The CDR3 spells CASSQDLAQAHNSPLHF. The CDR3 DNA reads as TGCGCCAGCAGCCAAGATCTCGCACAGGCCCATAATTCACCCCTCCACTTT.

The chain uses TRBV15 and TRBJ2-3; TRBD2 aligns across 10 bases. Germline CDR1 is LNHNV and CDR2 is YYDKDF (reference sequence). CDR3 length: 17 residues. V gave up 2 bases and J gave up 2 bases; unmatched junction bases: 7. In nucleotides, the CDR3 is TGTGCCACCAGCAGACCCAGGACTAGCGGTGCCACAGATACGCAGTATTTT. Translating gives CATSRPRTSGATDTQYF.

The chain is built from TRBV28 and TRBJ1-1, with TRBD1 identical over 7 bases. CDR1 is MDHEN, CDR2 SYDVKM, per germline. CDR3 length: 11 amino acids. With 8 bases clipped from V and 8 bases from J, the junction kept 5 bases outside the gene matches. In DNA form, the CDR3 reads TGTGCCAGCGGGGAGACAGGGGAAGCTTTCTTT. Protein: CASGETGEAFF.